This is a list of T cell receptor beta chains from one sample in a study of control samples from healthy donors and cancer patients. This table comes from immunoSEQ multiplex PCR, and its TCRdb copy is limited to in-frame clones, with some not included. The sample has roughly 450,000 clones; about nine tenths are singletons. Sequenced sample: PBMCs. These receptor sequences come from a middle-aged man with head and neck cancer. CDR3s include the opening cysteine and the closing phenylalanine or tryptophan. Fields, in order: clone size, V gene, J gene, CDR3 length, D gene, CDR3 DNA, CDR3 protein. The D gene is left open where the match is weak. Expanded clones get a size class; other rows say once, few or many, or leave the size out.

abundance: .
v_gene: TRBV30
j_gene: TRBJ2-1
len: 15
d_gene: .
CDR3nt: TGTGCCTGGAGTGTACTGGCCTGGGGGAACAATGAGCAGTTCTTC
CDR3aa: CAWSVLAWGNNEQFF

abundance: .
v_gene: TRBV10-3
j_gene: TRBJ1-3
len: 15
d_gene: .
CDR3nt: TGTGCCATCAGCGAAGGGAGGGGTACTGGAAACACCATATATTTT
CDR3aa: CAISEGRGTGNTIYF

abundance: .
v_gene: TRBV9
j_gene: TRBJ2-7
len: 15
d_gene: TRBD2
CDR3nt: TGTGCCAGCAGCGGCGGGACTAGCGGAACCTACGAGCAGTACTTC
CDR3aa: CASSGGTSGTYEQYF

abundance: once
v_gene: TRBV7-9
j_gene: TRBJ2-1
len: 15
d_gene: TRBD2
CDR3nt: TGTGCCAGCAGCCCAAGCGGGAGGGCCGGGCATGAGCAGTTCTTC
CDR3aa: CASSPSGRAGHEQFF

abundance: .
v_gene: TRBV5-6
j_gene: TRBJ2-7
len: 15
d_gene: .
CDR3nt: TGTGCCAGCAGCTTCCGGGGAGGTAACTCCTACGAGCAGTACTTC
CDR3aa: CASSFRGGNSYEQYF

abundance: .
v_gene: TRBV29-1
j_gene: TRBJ2-3
len: 12
d_gene: .
CDR3nt: TGCAGCGTCGTACCACCGGGGGATACGCAGTATTTT
CDR3aa: CSVVPPGDTQYF

abundance: .
v_gene: TRBV7-8
j_gene: TRBJ1-1
len: 14
d_gene: .
CDR3nt: TGTGCCAGCAGCTTAGAGTTGCGGGACACTGAAGCTTTCTTT
CDR3aa: CASSLELRDTEAFF

abundance: .
v_gene: TRBV9
j_gene: TRBJ2-7
len: 13
d_gene: .
CDR3nt: TGTGCCAGCAGCAAAAGGGCAGGGGACGAGCAGTACTTC
CDR3aa: CASSKRAGDEQYF

abundance: .
v_gene: TRBV7-2
j_gene: TRBJ2-3
len: 15
d_gene: .
CDR3nt: TGTGCCAGCAGCCTACAGGCCGCCGGGACAGATACGCAGTATTTT
CDR3aa: CASSLQAAGTDTQYF

abundance: .
v_gene: TRBV7-2
j_gene: TRBJ2-7
len: 15
d_gene: TRBD2
CDR3nt: TGTGCCAGCAGCTTAGGCGGGACTAACTCCTACGAGCAGTACTTC
CDR3aa: CASSLGGTNSYEQYF

abundance: .
v_gene: TRBV11-2
j_gene: TRBJ2-1
len: 14
d_gene: .
CDR3nt: TGTGCCAGCAGCCCCCTGAGCGGATACAATGAGCAGTTCTTC
CDR3aa: CASSPLSGYNEQFF

abundance: .
v_gene: TRBV27
j_gene: TRBJ1-2
len: 19
d_gene: TRBD1
CDR3nt: TGTGCCAGCAGTTTATTTGCCCGAACAGGGGGCAAGGCTCACTATGGCTACACCTTC
CDR3aa: CASSLFARTGGKAHYGYTF

abundance: .
v_gene: TRBV5-4
j_gene: TRBJ2-1
len: 13
d_gene: .
CDR3nt: TGTGCCAGCACCTCGGGACTTTACAATGAGCAGTTCTTC
CDR3aa: CASTSGLYNEQFF

abundance: .
v_gene: TRBV5-4
j_gene: TRBJ1-4
len: 15
d_gene: .
CDR3nt: TGTGCCAGCAGCCTAGGGGGAAGTCTCAGTGAAAAACTGTTTTTT
CDR3aa: CASSLGGSLSEKLFF

abundance: .
v_gene: TRBV5-1
j_gene: TRBJ2-1
len: 16
d_gene: TRBD2
CDR3nt: TGCGCCAGCAGCCCCGCCGGGACTAGCTCTTACAATGAGCAGTTCTTC
CDR3aa: CASSPAGTSSYNEQFF

abundance: .
v_gene: TRBV7-9
j_gene: TRBJ1-2
len: 14
d_gene: .
CDR3nt: TGTGCCAGCAGCTTAGCGGGGAATAACTATGGCTACACCTTC
CDR3aa: CASSLAGNNYGYTF

abundance: .
v_gene: TRBV7-2
j_gene: TRBJ2-1
len: 14
d_gene: .
CDR3nt: TGTGCCAGCAGCTTAGTTGCCCGCGAAGATGTGCAGTTCTTC
CDR3aa: CASSLVAREDVQFF

abundance: .
v_gene: TRBV6-6
j_gene: TRBJ2-7
len: 11
d_gene: .
CDR3nt: TGTGCCAGCACAGGGAGCTACGAGCAGTACTTC
CDR3aa: CASTGSYEQYF

abundance: .
v_gene: TRBV28
j_gene: TRBJ2-6
len: 16
d_gene: .
CDR3nt: TGTGCCAGCAGTAAAGACAGAGTACTACTCAGGGGCGTCCTGACTTTC
CDR3aa: CASSKDRVLLRGVLTF

abundance: few
v_gene: TRBV6-5
j_gene: TRBJ2-1
len: 13
d_gene: .
CDR3nt: TGTGCCAGCAGAGGGATGGGACGCAATGAGCAGTTCTTC
CDR3aa: CASRGMGRNEQFF

abundance: .
v_gene: TRBV5-1
j_gene: TRBJ2-5
len: 13
d_gene: .
CDR3nt: TGCGCCAGCAGCCTACAGCTAAAAGAGACCCAGTACTTC
CDR3aa: CASSLQLKETQYF

abundance: once
v_gene: TRBV6-6
j_gene: TRBJ1-2
len: 16
d_gene: .
CDR3nt: TGTGCCAGCAGTTACTCCGCAGGGGAACAGGGCTATGGCTACACCTTC
CDR3aa: CASSYSAGEQGYGYTF

abundance: .
v_gene: TRBV6-6
j_gene: TRBJ2-3
len: 18
d_gene: .
CDR3nt: TGTGCCAGCAGTCCCCCGCGAAGGCCCCAGTGGAGCACAGATACGCAGTATTTT
CDR3aa: CASSPPRRPQWSTDTQYF

abundance: .
v_gene: TRBV14
j_gene: TRBJ1-1
len: 13
d_gene: .
CDR3nt: TGTGCCAGCAGCAGTGACAGAAACACTGAAGCTTTCTTT
CDR3aa: CASSSDRNTEAFF

abundance: .
v_gene: TRBV29-1
j_gene: TRBJ2-1
len: 15
d_gene: TRBD2
CDR3nt: TGCAGCGTTGAAGGAGCGGCGTCTGGGGGGGATGAGCAGTTCTTC
CDR3aa: CSVEGAASGGDEQFF

abundance: .
v_gene: TRBV6-2/TRBV6-3
j_gene: TRBJ1-5
len: 18
d_gene: .
CDR3nt: TGTGCCAGCAGTTACTCGATTGGGGGAAAAGGGATCAATCAGCCCCAGCATTTT
CDR3aa: CASSYSIGGKGINQPQHF

abundance: .
v_gene: TRBV21-1
j_gene: TRBJ2-7
len: 15
d_gene: .
CDR3nt: TGTGCCAGCAGCAAGACTAGCGGGGGCTCCTACGAGCAGTACTTC
CDR3aa: CASSKTSGGSYEQYF

abundance: .
v_gene: TRBV10-1
j_gene: TRBJ1-4
len: 13
d_gene: .
CDR3nt: TGCGCCAGCAGTGCCGAAAGGGACGAAAAACTGTTTTTT
CDR3aa: CASSAERDEKLFF

abundance: once
v_gene: TRBV3-1/TRBV3-2
j_gene: TRBJ1-1
len: 15
d_gene: .
CDR3nt: TGTGCCAGCAGCCACAGTGGGAAGAAGAACACTGAAGCTTTCTTT
CDR3aa: CASSHSGKKNTEAFF

abundance: .
v_gene: TRBV11-3
j_gene: TRBJ2-1
len: 15
d_gene: .
CDR3nt: TGTGCCAGCAGCCCCCAAGCGAGCTCCTACAATGAGCAGTTCTTC
CDR3aa: CASSPQASSYNEQFF

abundance: .
v_gene: TRBV29-1
j_gene: TRBJ2-3
len: 13
d_gene: TRBD1
CDR3nt: TGCAGCGTTACCCGGACAGGGACAGATACGCAGTATTTT
CDR3aa: CSVTRTGTDTQYF

abundance: .
v_gene: TRBV5-3
j_gene: TRBJ1-3
len: 15
d_gene: .
CDR3nt: TGTGCCAGAAGCACTACAGGCTCCCCTGGAAACACCATATATTTT
CDR3aa: CARSTTGSPGNTIYF

abundance: .
v_gene: TRBV4-1
j_gene: TRBJ1-2
len: 17
d_gene: TRBD1
CDR3nt: TGCGCCAGCAGCCAAGATGCTGGACAGGGGGTTTCGAGCGGCTACACCTTC
CDR3aa: CASSQDAGQGVSSGYTF

abundance: once
v_gene: TRBV27
j_gene: TRBJ1-6
len: 14
d_gene: .
CDR3nt: TGTGCCAGCCGGGCGGCAGGACCAAGTTCACCCCTCCACTTT
CDR3aa: CASRAAGPSSPLHF

abundance: few
v_gene: TRBV5-1
j_gene: TRBJ2-5
len: 12
d_gene: .
CDR3nt: TGCGCCAGCAGCATTCGAGGGGAGACCCAGTACTTC
CDR3aa: CASSIRGETQYF

abundance: .
v_gene: TRBV19
j_gene: TRBJ1-2
len: 12
d_gene: .
CDR3nt: TGTGCCAGTAGCTTAGGGGCTACGGGCTACACCTTC
CDR3aa: CASSLGATGYTF

abundance: .
v_gene: TRBV28
j_gene: TRBJ1-2
len: 14
d_gene: .
CDR3nt: TGTGCCAGCACACCAATCGGGACAAACTATGGCTACACCTTC
CDR3aa: CASTPIGTNYGYTF

abundance: .
v_gene: TRBV5-6
j_gene: TRBJ2-7
len: 11
d_gene: .
CDR3nt: TGTGCCAGCAGCTACATTCACGAGCAGTACTTC
CDR3aa: CASSYIHEQYF

abundance: once
v_gene: TRBV10-1
j_gene: TRBJ2-7
len: 14
d_gene: .
CDR3nt: TGCGCCAGCAGTGATGGAGGGACTTCGGCCGAGCAGTACTTC
CDR3aa: CASSDGGTSAEQYF

abundance: .
v_gene: TRBV5-1
j_gene: TRBJ2-3
len: 15
d_gene: .
CDR3nt: TGCGCCAGCAGCCCTCTTTCTGCCAGCACAGATACGCAGTATTTT
CDR3aa: CASSPLSASTDTQYF

abundance: .
v_gene: TRBV11-2
j_gene: TRBJ1-5
len: 15
d_gene: .
CDR3nt: TGTGCCAGCAGCTTAGATTCGGGCAGCCCTTGGGCCCAGCATTTT
CDR3aa: CASSLDSGSPWAQHF

abundance: .
v_gene: TRBV5-1
j_gene: TRBJ1-2
len: 15
d_gene: TRBD1
CDR3nt: TGCGCCAGCAGCCTAACGACAGGGGGCGTCTATGGCTACACCTTC
CDR3aa: CASSLTTGGVYGYTF

abundance: .
v_gene: TRBV29-1
j_gene: TRBJ2-1
len: 13
d_gene: TRBD1
CDR3nt: TGCAGCGCCTTGGGACAGATATACAATGAGCAGTTCTTC
CDR3aa: CSALGQIYNEQFF

abundance: .
v_gene: TRBV9
j_gene: TRBJ1-1
len: 14
d_gene: .
CDR3nt: TGTGCCAGCAGCTCGGGACGGATGAACACTGAAGCTTTCTTT
CDR3aa: CASSSGRMNTEAFF

abundance: .
v_gene: TRBV4-2
j_gene: TRBJ2-4
len: 18
d_gene: TRBD2
CDR3nt: TGTGCCAGCAGCCAAGGCCCCCAGCTAGCGGGAGGGGCAAACATTCAGTACTTC
CDR3aa: CASSQGPQLAGGANIQYF

abundance: once
v_gene: TRBV7-2
j_gene: TRBJ2-2
len: 16
d_gene: TRBD1
CDR3nt: TGTGCCAGCAGCTGGGGACAGGGGGCTGGTACCGGGGAGCTGTTTTTT
CDR3aa: CASSWGQGAGTGELFF

abundance: .
v_gene: TRBV18
j_gene: TRBJ1-4
len: 15
d_gene: .
CDR3nt: TGTGCCAGCTCACCACGTGGGTCAACTAATGAAAAACTGTTTTTT
CDR3aa: CASSPRGSTNEKLFF

abundance: .
v_gene: TRBV27
j_gene: TRBJ1-2
len: 19
d_gene: .
CDR3nt: TGTGCCAGCAGTTTATATCCCGTAGGGACGGCAAACCATAACTATGGCTACACCTTC
CDR3aa: CASSLYPVGTANHNYGYTF

abundance: .
v_gene: TRBV6-1
j_gene: TRBJ1-4
len: 17
d_gene: .
CDR3nt: TGTGCCAGCAGTGCTCCCCACCGACAGGCCCTTAATGAAAAACTGTTTTTT
CDR3aa: CASSAPHRQALNEKLFF

abundance: .
v_gene: TRBV7-9
j_gene: TRBJ2-5
len: 15
d_gene: TRBD2
CDR3nt: TGTGCCAGCAAGAACTTGGGGGGGTCGGAAGAGACCCAGTACTTC
CDR3aa: CASKNLGGSEETQYF

abundance: .
v_gene: TRBV2
j_gene: TRBJ2-1
len: 15
d_gene: TRBD1
CDR3nt: TGTGCCAGCAATCGCGGGACAGGGGGTTATGGTGAGCAGTTCTTC
CDR3aa: CASNRGTGGYGEQFF

abundance: few
v_gene: TRBV25-1
j_gene: TRBJ1-3
len: 14
d_gene: .
CDR3nt: TGTGCCAGCAGTGATTCGGGGGCCGGAAACACCATATATTTT
CDR3aa: CASSDSGAGNTIYF

abundance: .
v_gene: TRBV6-6
j_gene: TRBJ1-1
len: 14
d_gene: .
CDR3nt: TGTGCCACCGAGGGGTCACGAATGAACACTGAAGCTTTCTTT
CDR3aa: CATEGSRMNTEAFF

abundance: .
v_gene: TRBV18
j_gene: TRBJ1-5
len: 13
d_gene: .
CDR3nt: TGTGCCAGCTCAAACCAGGGATTTCAGCCCCAGCATTTT
CDR3aa: CASSNQGFQPQHF

abundance: .
v_gene: TRBV3-1/TRBV3-2
j_gene: TRBJ2-7
len: 15
d_gene: TRBD1
CDR3nt: TGTGCCAGCAGCCTGCTAAGGGACAGGGTAAACGAGCAGTACTTC
CDR3aa: CASSLLRDRVNEQYF